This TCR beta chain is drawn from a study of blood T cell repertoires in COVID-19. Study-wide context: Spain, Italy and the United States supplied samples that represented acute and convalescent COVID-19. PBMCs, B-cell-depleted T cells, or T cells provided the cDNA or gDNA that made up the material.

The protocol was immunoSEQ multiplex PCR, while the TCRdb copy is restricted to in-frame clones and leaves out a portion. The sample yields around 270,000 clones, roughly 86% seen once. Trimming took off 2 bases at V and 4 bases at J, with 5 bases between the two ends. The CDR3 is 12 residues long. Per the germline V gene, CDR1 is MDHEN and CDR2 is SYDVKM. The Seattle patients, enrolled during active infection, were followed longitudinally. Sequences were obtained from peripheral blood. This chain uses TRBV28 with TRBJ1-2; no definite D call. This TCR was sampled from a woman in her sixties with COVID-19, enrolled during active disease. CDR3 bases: TGTGCCAGCAGTTTAGTTAGCTATGGCTACACCTTC. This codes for CASSLVSYGYTF.